This is a list of T cell receptor beta chains from one sample in a study of shared T cell receptors in the human thymus. The table came from immunoSEQ multiplex PCR; TCRdb's copy has only in-frame clones and leaves some out. The sample lists some 720,000 clones; over 75% were seen once. These data are also associated with another study on human thymus T cells.

The material sequenced was thymocytes. The receptors derive from a boy less than two years old with a congenital heart defect. Each CDR3 is given with its conserved first and last residue. D genes are given only for firm matches. Clone size is given for some rows only: seen once, a few or many times, or a class if the clone is expanded.

V	size	D	J	CDR3	DNA
TRBV5-6	-	-	TRBJ2-7	CASSYQTGYEQYF	TGTGCCAGCAGCTACCAGACAGGCTACGAGCAGTACTTC
TRBV6-5	-	TRBD1	TRBJ2-1	CASSHRQGRHEQFF	TGTGCCAGCAGTCACAGACAGGGTAGACATGAGCAGTTCTTC
TRBV27	-	TRBD2	TRBJ2-3	CASSPPQRDLGTDTQYF	TGTGCCAGCAGTCCGCCGCAGCGGGATCTGGGCACAGATACGCAGTATTTT
TRBV21-1	-	-	TRBJ2-2	CASSKARGRKSGELFF	TGTGCCAGCAGCAAAGCCAGGGGGCGCAAATCTGGGGAGCTGTTTTTT
TRBV7-9	-	TRBD1	TRBJ1-5	CASSRGQASNQPQHF	TGTGCCAGCAGCCGTGGACAGGCTAGCAATCAGCCCCAGCATTTT
TRBV5-1	-	TRBD1	TRBJ1-1	CASSPATGELMNTEAFF	TGCGCCAGCAGCCCCGCGACAGGGGAGCTCATGAACACTGAAGCTTTCTTT
TRBV6-6	-	TRBD1	TRBJ1-1	CASTQHPTGGNTEAFF	TGTGCCAGCACCCAACACCCGACAGGGGGAAACACTGAAGCTTTCTTT
TRBV11-2	-	-	TRBJ2-1	CASSDPQRKYSYNEQFF	TGTGCCAGCAGCGACCCCCAGCGGAAGTACTCCTACAATGAGCAGTTCTTC
TRBV6-5	-	-	TRBJ2-1	CASSYYRGTEQFF	TGTGCCAGCAGTTACTATAGGGGAACTGAGCAGTTCTTC
TRBV2	-	-	TRBJ2-1	CASGADEQFF	TGTGCCAGCGGGGCGGATGAGCAGTTCTTC
TRBV7-8	-	TRBD1	TRBJ2-1	CASSLVEGGQAGNEQFF	TGTGCCAGCAGCTTAGTAGAGGGGGGACAGGCGGGGAATGAGCAGTTCTTC
TRBV18	-	-	TRBJ1-4	CASSPQRQGPNEKLFF	TGTGCCAGCTCACCACAAAGGCAGGGGCCTAATGAAAAACTGTTTTTT
TRBV29-1	-	TRBD2	TRBJ2-5	CSVERGTSGRERQETQYF	TGCAGCGTTGAAAGGGGGACTAGCGGGAGAGAGAGGCAAGAGACCCAGTACTTC
TRBV29-1	-	-	TRBJ1-5	CSVRGLGNQPQHF	TGCAGCGTTAGGGGGTTGGGCAATCAGCCCCAGCATTTT
TRBV15	-	TRBD1	TRBJ1-2	CATRQGTGYTF	TGTGCCACCAGACAGGGGACTGGCTACACCTTC
TRBV9	-	TRBD1	TRBJ1-5	CASSPHMGQLLLYSNQPQHF	TGTGCCAGCAGCCCTCACATGGGACAGTTATTACTGTATAGCAATCAGCCCCAGCATTTT
TRBV6-1	-	TRBD1	TRBJ2-1	CASQDRGLYNEQFF	TGTGCCAGCCAGGACAGGGGGCTCTACAATGAGCAGTTCTTC
TRBV20-1	-	-	TRBJ2-7	CSARDLRGQYF	TGCAGTGCTAGAGATCTACGAGGGCAGTACTTC
TRBV5-1	-	-	TRBJ1-2	CASSLLGGSGYTF	TGCGCCAGCAGTCTCCTCGGGGGGAGTGGCTACACCTTC
TRBV21-1	-	-	TRBJ1-2	CATHRGEGYGYTF	TGTGCCACCCACAGGGGAGAGGGCTATGGCTACACCTTC
TRBV6-1	-	TRBD1	TRBJ2-3	CASSETGTGMSDTQYF	TGTGCCAGCAGTGAGACCGGGACAGGGATGTCAGATACGCAGTATTTT
TRBV19	-	-	TRBJ2-6	CASSFDLRFPSSGANVLTF	TGTGCCAGTAGTTTCGATCTCAGGTTTCCGTCCTCTGGGGCCAACGTCCTGACTTTC
TRBV13	-	-	TRBJ2-1	CASSYYRDSYNEQFF	TGTGCCAGCAGCTACTACCGAGACAGCTACAATGAGCAGTTCTTC
TRBV25-1	few	-	TRBJ2-2	CASSEYMGSGELFF	TGTGCCAGCAGTGAATATATGGGGAGCGGGGAGCTGTTTTTT
TRBV4-2	-	-	TRBJ2-7	CAGSQGALSSYEQYF	TGTGCCGGCAGCCAAGGGGCCCTGAGCTCCTACGAGCAGTACTTC
TRBV28	-	-	TRBJ2-2	CASSDTGYELFF	TGTGCCAGCAGCGATACAGGCTATGAGCTGTTTTTT
TRBV28	-	-	TRBJ2-7	CASKGDEQYF	TGTGCCAGCAAGGGGGACGAGCAGTACTTC
TRBV6-5	-	TRBD1	TRBJ1-2	CASSSRQGPTYGYTF	TGTGCCAGCAGTTCTCGACAGGGGCCAACCTATGGCTACACCTTC
TRBV28	-	-	TRBJ1-1	CASIRTRGVNTEAFF	TGTGCCAGTATCCGTACCCGCGGGGTGAACACTGAAGCTTTCTTT
TRBV14	-	-	TRBJ1-1	CASSQPTDNTEAFF	TGTGCCAGCAGCCAACCGACAGACAACACTGAAGCTTTCTTT
TRBV4-3	-	TRBD1	TRBJ1-4	CASSQGRDRDGNEKLFF	TGCGCCAGCAGCCAAGGCCGGGACAGGGACGGTAATGAAAAACTGTTTTTT
TRBV7-2	-	-	TRBJ1-3	CASSSQPGGNTIYF	TGTGCCAGCAGCTCTCAGCCCGGGGGAAACACCATATATTTT
TRBV7-9	once	-	TRBJ1-5	CASSLQGREEGNQPQHF	TGTGCCAGCAGCTTACAGGGACGGGAGGAGGGCAATCAGCCCCAGCATTTT
TRBV25-1	-	TRBD1	TRBJ2-3	CASSTRDRSDTQYF	TGTGCCAGCAGTACCCGGGACAGGTCAGATACGCAGTATTTT
TRBV14	-	TRBD2	TRBJ2-3	CASSQTLAGEPHPPGPTTDTQYF	TGTGCCAGCAGCCAAACACTAGCGGGAGAACCCCACCCCCCAGGGCCTACCACAGATACGCAGTATTTT
TRBV28	-	TRBD1	TRBJ1-5	CASRPPDRVGNQPQHF	TGTGCCAGCAGACCCCCGGACAGGGTGGGCAATCAGCCCCAGCATTTT
TRBV7-9	-	TRBD2	TRBJ2-1	CASSLEGNFSGSSYNEQFF	TGTGCCAGCAGCTTAGAGGGCAACTTTAGCGGGAGCTCCTACAATGAGCAGTTCTTC
TRBV7-3	-	-	TRBJ2-2	CASSPQRDTSANTGELFF	TGTGCCAGCAGCCCCCAAAGGGACACTAGCGCGAACACCGGGGAGCTGTTTTTT
TRBV9	-	-	TRBJ1-2	CASSPFLGDGYTF	TGTGCCAGCAGCCCCTTCCTGGGAGATGGCTACACCTTC
TRBV2	-	TRBD1	TRBJ2-7	CAGSNTYRDRSVYEQYF	TGTGCCGGCAGCAACACGTACCGGGACAGGTCTGTCTACGAGCAGTACTTC
TRBV4-1	-	TRBD2	TRBJ2-3	CASSQERLAGGPTQYF	TGCGCCAGCAGCCAAGAGCGACTAGCGGGAGGGCCGACGCAGTATTTT
TRBV2	-	TRBD1	TRBJ1-5	CASRAGQGGYSNQPQHF	TGTGCCAGCAGGGCCGGACAGGGAGGGTATAGCAATCAGCCCCAGCATTTT
TRBV5-1	once	-	TRBJ1-4	CASSLAQGREKLFF	TGCGCCAGCAGCTTGGCACAGGGTAGGGAAAAACTGTTTTTT
TRBV13	-	TRBD2	TRBJ2-7	CASSPRAGAPDEQYF	TGTGCCAGCAGCCCGAGGGCGGGAGCGCCGGACGAGCAGTACTTC
TRBV29-1	-	TRBD2	TRBJ2-1	CSVVASGGDNEQFF	TGCAGCGTTGTGGCTAGCGGAGGGGACAATGAGCAGTTCTTC
TRBV10-3	few	-	TRBJ2-1	CAISDYHNEQFF	TGTGCCATCAGTGACTACCACAATGAGCAGTTCTTC
TRBV30	-	-	TRBJ2-1	CAWRAAGSYNEQFF	TGTGCCTGGAGAGCGGCAGGCTCCTACAATGAGCAGTTCTTC
TRBV5-6	-	TRBD1	TRBJ2-1	CASSQPGQGGDEQFF	TGTGCCAGCAGCCAGCCGGGACAGGGGGGGGATGAGCAGTTCTTC
TRBV27	-	-	TRBJ1-2	CASSLKGCGGYTF	TGTGCCAGCAGTTTAAAAGGATGCGGGGGCTACACCTTC
TRBV6-1	-	-	TRBJ2-7	CASSETEAYEQYF	TGTGCCAGCAGTGAGACAGAAGCCTACGAGCAGTACTTC
TRBV27	-	-	TRBJ1-2	CASSSDMNYGYTF	TGTGCCAGCAGTTCCGACATGAACTATGGCTACACCTTC
TRBV5-8	-	-	TRBJ2-5	CASSLDSGAGGETQYF	TGTGCCAGCAGCTTGGATTCCGGAGCCGGAGGGGAGACCCAGTACTTC
TRBV11-3	-	TRBD2	TRBJ2-5	CASSLWSGRGRETQYF	TGTGCCAGCAGCTTATGGAGCGGGAGAGGAAGGGAGACCCAGTACTTC
TRBV28	-	TRBD2	TRBJ2-3	CASSRETGDTQYF	TGTGCCAGCTCGCGGGAGACTGGGGATACGCAGTATTTT
TRBV9	-	-	TRBJ1-4	CASSPGGGVEKLFF	TGTGCCAGCAGCCCCGGGGGGGGCGTGGAAAAACTGTTTTTT